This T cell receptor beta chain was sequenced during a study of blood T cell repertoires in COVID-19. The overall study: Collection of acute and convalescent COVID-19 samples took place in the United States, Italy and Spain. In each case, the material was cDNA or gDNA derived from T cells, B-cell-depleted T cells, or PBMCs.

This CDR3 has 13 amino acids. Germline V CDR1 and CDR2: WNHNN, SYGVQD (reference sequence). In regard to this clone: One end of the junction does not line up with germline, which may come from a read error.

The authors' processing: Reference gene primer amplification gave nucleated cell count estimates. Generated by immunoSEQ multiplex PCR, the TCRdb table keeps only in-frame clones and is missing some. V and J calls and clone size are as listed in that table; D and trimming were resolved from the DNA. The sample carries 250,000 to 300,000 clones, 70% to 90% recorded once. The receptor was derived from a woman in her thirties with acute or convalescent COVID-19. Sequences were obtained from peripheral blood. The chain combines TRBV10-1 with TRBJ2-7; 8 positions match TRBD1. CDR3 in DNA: TGCGCCAGCCAGGGGGCGAGAGACTACCTTTTGCACTTC. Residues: CASQGARDYLLHF.